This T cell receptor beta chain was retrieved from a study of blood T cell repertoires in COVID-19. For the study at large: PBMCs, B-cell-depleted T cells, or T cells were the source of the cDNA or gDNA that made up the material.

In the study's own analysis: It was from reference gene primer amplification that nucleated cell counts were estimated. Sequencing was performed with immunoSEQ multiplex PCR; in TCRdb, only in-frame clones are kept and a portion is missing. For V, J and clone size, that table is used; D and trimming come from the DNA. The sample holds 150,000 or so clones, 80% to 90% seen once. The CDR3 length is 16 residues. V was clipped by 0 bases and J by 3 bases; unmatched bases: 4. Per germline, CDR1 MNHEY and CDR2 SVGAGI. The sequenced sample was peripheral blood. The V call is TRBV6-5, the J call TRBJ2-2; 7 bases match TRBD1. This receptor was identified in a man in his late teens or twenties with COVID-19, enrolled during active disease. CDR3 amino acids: CASSYSRTGYTGELFF. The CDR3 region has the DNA TGTGCCAGCAGTTACTCGAGGACAGGATACACCGGGGAGCTGTTTTTT.